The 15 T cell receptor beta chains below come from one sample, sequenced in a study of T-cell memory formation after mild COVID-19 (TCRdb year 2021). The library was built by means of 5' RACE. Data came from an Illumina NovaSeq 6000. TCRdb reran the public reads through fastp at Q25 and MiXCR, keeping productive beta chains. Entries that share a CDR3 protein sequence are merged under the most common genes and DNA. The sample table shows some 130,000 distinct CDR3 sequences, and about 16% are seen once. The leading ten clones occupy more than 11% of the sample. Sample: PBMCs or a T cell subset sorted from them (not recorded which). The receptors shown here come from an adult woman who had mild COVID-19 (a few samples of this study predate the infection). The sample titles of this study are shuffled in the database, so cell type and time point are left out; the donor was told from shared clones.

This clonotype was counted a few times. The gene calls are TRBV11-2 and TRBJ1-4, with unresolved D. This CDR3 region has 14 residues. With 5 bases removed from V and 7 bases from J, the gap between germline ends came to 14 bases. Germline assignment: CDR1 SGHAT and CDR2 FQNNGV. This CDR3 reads CASSLSPVLEKLFF. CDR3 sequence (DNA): TGTGCCAGCAGCCTCTCGCCGGTTCTTGAAAAACTGTTTTTT.

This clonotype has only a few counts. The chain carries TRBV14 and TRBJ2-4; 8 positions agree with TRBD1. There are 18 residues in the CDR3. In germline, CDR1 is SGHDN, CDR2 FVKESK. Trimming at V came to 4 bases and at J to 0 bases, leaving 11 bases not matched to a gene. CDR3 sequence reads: CASSRTGTGHLAKNIQYF. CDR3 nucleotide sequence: TGTGCCAGCAGCCGAACCGGGACAGGTCATCTAGCCAAAAACATTCAGTACTTC.

CDR3 amino acids: CAITQLAGTPEQFF. In DNA form, the CDR3 reads TGTGCCATCACCCAACTAGCGGGGACACCTGAGCAGTTCTTC. This rearrangement joins TRBV10-3 to TRBJ2-1; TRBD2 matches at 10 bases. Germline V gene data show CDR1 as ENHRY and CDR2 as SYGVKD. J was trimmed by 9 bases and V by 7 bases; bases with no gene match: 9. The CDR3 has 14 amino acids.

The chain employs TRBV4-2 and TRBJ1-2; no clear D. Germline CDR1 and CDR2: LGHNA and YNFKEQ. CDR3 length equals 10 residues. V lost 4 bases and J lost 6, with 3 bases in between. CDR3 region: CASSRDGYTF. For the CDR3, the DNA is TGTGCCAGCAGCCGCGATGGCTACACCTTC.

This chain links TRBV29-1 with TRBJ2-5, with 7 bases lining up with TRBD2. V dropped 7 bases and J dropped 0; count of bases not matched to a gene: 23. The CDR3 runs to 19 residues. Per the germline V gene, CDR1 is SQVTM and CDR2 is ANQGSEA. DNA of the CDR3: TGCAGCGCCGGGGGGATGATCTACCGGGACGCCTTGTACCAAGAGACCCAGTACTTC. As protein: CSAGGMIYRDALYQETQYF.

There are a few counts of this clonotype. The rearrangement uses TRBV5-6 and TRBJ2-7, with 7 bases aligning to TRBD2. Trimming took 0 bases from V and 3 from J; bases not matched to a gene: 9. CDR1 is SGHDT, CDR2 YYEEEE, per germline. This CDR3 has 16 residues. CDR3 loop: CASSLEGLRGDYEQYF. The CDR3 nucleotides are TGTGCCAGCAGCTTGGAAGGACTACGGGGGGACTACGAGCAGTACTTC.

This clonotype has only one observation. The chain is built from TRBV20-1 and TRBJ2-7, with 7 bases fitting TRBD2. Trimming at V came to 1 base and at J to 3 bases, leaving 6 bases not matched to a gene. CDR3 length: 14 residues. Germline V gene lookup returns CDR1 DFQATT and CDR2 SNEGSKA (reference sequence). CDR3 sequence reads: CSARVEREGYEQYF. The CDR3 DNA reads TGCAGTGCTAGAGTCGAGCGGGAAGGCTACGAGCAGTACTTC.

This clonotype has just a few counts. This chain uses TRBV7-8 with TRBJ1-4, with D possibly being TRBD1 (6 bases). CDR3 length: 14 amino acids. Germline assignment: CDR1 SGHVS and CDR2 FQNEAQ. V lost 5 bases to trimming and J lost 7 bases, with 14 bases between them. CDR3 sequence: CASSRNRVAEKLFF. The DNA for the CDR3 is TGTGCCAGCAGCCGAAACAGGGTGGCTGAAAAACTGTTTTTT.

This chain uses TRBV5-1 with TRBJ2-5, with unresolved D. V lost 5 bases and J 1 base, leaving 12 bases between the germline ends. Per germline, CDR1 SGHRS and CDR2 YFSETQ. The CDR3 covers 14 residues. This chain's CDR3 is CASSARRPQETQYF. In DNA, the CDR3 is TGCGCCAGCAGTGCCCGACGGCCCCAAGAGACCCAGTACTTC. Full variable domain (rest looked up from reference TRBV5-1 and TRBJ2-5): KAGVTQTPRYLIKTRGQQVTLSCSPISGHRSVSWYQQTPGQGLQFLFEYFSETQRNKGNFPGRFSGRQFSNSRSEMNVSTLELGDSALYLCASSARRPQETQYFGPGTRLLVL.

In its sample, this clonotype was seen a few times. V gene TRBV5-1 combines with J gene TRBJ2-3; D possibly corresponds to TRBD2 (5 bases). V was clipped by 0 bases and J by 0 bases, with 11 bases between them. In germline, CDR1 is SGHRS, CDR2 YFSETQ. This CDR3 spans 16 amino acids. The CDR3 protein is CASSLVGGVSTDTQYF. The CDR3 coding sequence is TGCGCCAGCAGCTTGGTAGGAGGAGTTAGCACAGATACGCAGTATTTT.

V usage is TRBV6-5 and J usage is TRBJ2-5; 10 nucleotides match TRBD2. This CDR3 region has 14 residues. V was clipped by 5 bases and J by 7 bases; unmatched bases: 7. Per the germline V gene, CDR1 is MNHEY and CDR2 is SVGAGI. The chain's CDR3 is CASSALAGALTQYF. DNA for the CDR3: TGTGCCAGCAGTGCCCTAGCGGGGGCCTTGACCCAGTACTTC.

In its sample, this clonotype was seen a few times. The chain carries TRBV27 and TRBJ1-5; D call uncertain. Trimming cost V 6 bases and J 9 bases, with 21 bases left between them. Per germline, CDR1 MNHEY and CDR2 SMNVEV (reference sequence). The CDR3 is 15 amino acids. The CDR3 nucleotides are TGTGCCAGCAGCCCCCAGACGTTGACCGTCGGGCCCCAGCATTTT. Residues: CASSPQTLTVGPQHF.

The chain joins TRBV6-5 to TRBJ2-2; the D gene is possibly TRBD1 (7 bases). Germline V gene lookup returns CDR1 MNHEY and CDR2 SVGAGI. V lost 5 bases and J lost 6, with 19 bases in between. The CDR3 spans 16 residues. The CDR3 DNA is TGTGCCAGCAGTCCATCATGGACAGGAGGGTCCGGGGAGCTGTTTTTT. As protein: CASSPSWTGGSGELFF.

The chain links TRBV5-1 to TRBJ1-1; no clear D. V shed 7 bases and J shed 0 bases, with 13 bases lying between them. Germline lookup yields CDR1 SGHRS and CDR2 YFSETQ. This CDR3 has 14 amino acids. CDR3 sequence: CASHDGQMNTEAFF. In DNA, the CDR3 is TGCGCCAGCCACGACGGCCAGATGAACACTGAAGCTTTCTTT.

CDR3 bases: TGTGCCAGCAGCTTAGGTGGGGCCGTAGCTTCACCCCTCCACTTT. This encodes CASSLGGAVASPLHF. The rearrangement joins TRBV7-9 to TRBJ1-6; D might be TRBD1 (5 bases). Germline V gene sequence: CDR1 SEHNR, CDR2 FQNEAQ (reference sequence). V was pared by 1 base and J by 9 bases, with 13 bases between. This CDR3 is built from 15 residues.